These T cell receptor beta chains were read from a single sample in a study of T-cell memory formation after mild COVID-19. Using its own MiXCR run on the 5' RACE reads, TCRdb lists one record per CDR3 protein. The data show about 350,000 distinct CDR3 sequences, around 15% seen once. The sample consisted of PBMCs or a T cell subset sorted from them (not recorded which). Source of these receptors: a man younger than 35 who had mild COVID-19 (a few samples of this study predate the infection). Cell type and time point are not known. Each CDR3 is given with its conserved first and last residue. Fields, in order: clone size, V gene, J gene, D gene, CDR3 protein, CDR3 DNA. A D gene is named only where the DNA matches it firmly. Rows give clone size only sometimes, using once, few, many, or a class for an expanded clone.

clone size: .
V gene: TRBV12-3/TRBV12-4
J gene: TRBJ2-3
D gene: .
CDR3 protein: CASSFVGGTDTQYF
CDR3 DNA: TGTGCCAGCAGTTTCGTCGGAGGGACAGATACGCAGTATTTT

clone size: .
V gene: TRBV29-1
J gene: TRBJ2-7
D gene: .
CDR3 protein: CSVEGQGSGSYEQYF
CDR3 DNA: TGCAGCGTTGAAGGTCAGGGTTCAGGAAGTTACGAGCAGTACTTC

clone size: .
V gene: TRBV7-3
J gene: TRBJ2-1
D gene: TRBD1
CDR3 protein: CARRDRGSYNEQFF
CDR3 DNA: TGTGCAAGGCGGGACAGGGGTTCCTACAATGAGCAGTTCTTC

clone size: .
V gene: TRBV7-9
J gene: TRBJ2-6
D gene: .
CDR3 protein: CASSFGRSGANVLTF
CDR3 DNA: TGTGCCAGCAGCTTCGGCCGGTCTGGGGCCAACGTCCTGACTTTC

clone size: .
V gene: TRBV28
J gene: TRBJ2-5
D gene: .
CDR3 protein: CASSPRGREETQYF
CDR3 DNA: TGTGCCAGCAGTCCCCGAGGGCGAGAAGAGACCCAGTACTTC

clone size: many
V gene: TRBV20-1
J gene: TRBJ2-2
D gene: .
CDR3 protein: CSARMGGQDGELFF
CDR3 DNA: TGCAGTGCTAGAATGGGGGGACAAGACGGGGAGCTGTTTTTT

clone size: few
V gene: TRBV5-1
J gene: TRBJ1-1
D gene: .
CDR3 protein: CASAEGAGTEAFF
CDR3 DNA: TGCGCCAGCGCGGAGGGCGCGGGGACTGAAGCTTTCTTT

clone size: .
V gene: TRBV6-5
J gene: TRBJ2-2
D gene: .
CDR3 protein: CASRRAIVAGELFF
CDR3 DNA: TGTGCCAGCAGACGGGCCATCGTCGCCGGGGAGCTGTTTTTT

clone size: few
V gene: TRBV5-1
J gene: TRBJ2-3
D gene: .
CDR3 protein: CASSLEGRVTDTQYF
CDR3 DNA: TGCGCCAGCAGCTTGGAGGGCAGGGTCACAGATACGCAGTATTTT

clone size: once
V gene: TRBV18
J gene: TRBJ1-2
D gene: .
CDR3 protein: CASSPEPGVYYGYTF
CDR3 DNA: TGTGCCAGCTCACCCGAGCCCGGAGTTTACTATGGCTACACCTTC

clone size: few
V gene: TRBV5-1
J gene: TRBJ1-1
D gene: .
CDR3 protein: CASSLDWDTEAFF
CDR3 DNA: TGCGCCAGCAGCTTGGACTGGGACACTGAAGCTTTCTTT

clone size: few
V gene: TRBV5-1
J gene: TRBJ2-5
D gene: TRBD1
CDR3 protein: CASRGSWAGGQETQYF
CDR3 DNA: TGCGCCAGCAGGGGTAGCTGGGCAGGGGGCCAAGAGACCCAGTACTTC

clone size: many
V gene: TRBV28
J gene: TRBJ1-5
D gene: .
CDR3 protein: CASSTPGRGPNQPQHF
CDR3 DNA: TGTGCCAGCAGCACCCCGGGTAGGGGCCCCAATCAGCCCCAGCATTTT

clone size: few
V gene: TRBV15
J gene: TRBJ2-4
D gene: .
CDR3 protein: CATGSPGDIQYF
CDR3 DNA: TGTGCCACAGGCTCGCCCGGGGACATTCAGTACTTC

clone size: few
V gene: TRBV9
J gene: TRBJ2-3
D gene: .
CDR3 protein: CASSVGTWRIDTQYF
CDR3 DNA: TGTGCCAGCAGCGTCGGGACCTGGAGGATAGATACGCAGTATTTT

clone size: few
V gene: TRBV27
J gene: TRBJ2-2
D gene: .
CDR3 protein: CASRNPRTVGELFF
CDR3 DNA: TGTGCCAGCAGGAACCCTCGGACAGTCGGGGAGCTGTTTTTT

clone size: .
V gene: TRBV6-1
J gene: TRBJ1-2
D gene: .
CDR3 protein: CASTKTGPSGYGYTF
CDR3 DNA: TGTGCCAGCACCAAAACCGGTCCTAGCGGCTATGGCTACACCTTC

clone size: few
V gene: TRBV6-5
J gene: TRBJ1-3
D gene: .
CDR3 protein: CASRQSRDTIYF
CDR3 DNA: TGTGCCAGCAGGCAGTCGAGGGACACCATATATTTT

clone size: .
V gene: TRBV12-5
J gene: TRBJ2-2
D gene: TRBD2
CDR3 protein: CASALGLAGGQTGELFF
CDR3 DNA: TGTGCTAGTGCCTTGGGACTAGCGGGGGGGCAAACCGGGGAGCTGTTTTTT

clone size: few
V gene: TRBV6-5
J gene: TRBJ2-2
D gene: TRBD2
CDR3 protein: CASRAGGHTGELFF
CDR3 DNA: TGTGCCAGCAGGGCGGGGGGGCACACCGGGGAGCTGTTTTTT

clone size: few
V gene: TRBV27
J gene: TRBJ2-2
D gene: .
CDR3 protein: CASRGPGKVGELFF
CDR3 DNA: TGTGCCAGCAGGGGGCCGGGAAAGGTCGGGGAGCTGTTTTTT

clone size: .
V gene: TRBV7-2
J gene: TRBJ1-2
D gene: .
CDR3 protein: CASSLPDFNYGYTF
CDR3 DNA: TGTGCCAGCAGCCTACCCGACTTCAACTATGGCTACACCTTC

clone size: few
V gene: TRBV4-1
J gene: TRBJ2-2
D gene: TRBD2
CDR3 protein: CASSHRTSGVTGELFF
CDR3 DNA: TGCGCCAGCAGCCATAGGACTAGCGGGGTCACCGGGGAGCTGTTTTTT

clone size: few
V gene: TRBV6-5
J gene: TRBJ2-3
D gene: TRBD2
CDR3 protein: CASTPGGGGTDTQYF
CDR3 DNA: TGTGCCAGCACCCCCGGCGGCGGGGGGACAGATACGCAGTATTTT

clone size: .
V gene: TRBV7-6
J gene: TRBJ1-1
D gene: .
CDR3 protein: CASSLVGDQAFF
CDR3 DNA: TGTGCCAGCAGCTTAGTGGGGGACCAAGCTTTCTTT

clone size: many
V gene: TRBV6-4
J gene: TRBJ2-6
D gene: .
CDR3 protein: CASSDSSSGANVLTF
CDR3 DNA: TGTGCCAGCAGTGACTCCAGCTCTGGGGCCAACGTCCTGACTTTC

clone size: few
V gene: TRBV25-1
J gene: TRBJ2-5
D gene: TRBD2
CDR3 protein: CASRSSSGDGETQYF
CDR3 DNA: TGTGCCAGCAGGTCCAGTAGCGGGGATGGAGAGACCCAGTACTTC

clone size: .
V gene: TRBV4-2
J gene: TRBJ1-2
D gene: .
CDR3 protein: CASSQVPGDGYTF
CDR3 DNA: TGTGCCAGCAGCCAAGTGCCGGGGGATGGCTACACCTTC

clone size: many
V gene: TRBV7-2
J gene: TRBJ1-2
D gene: .
CDR3 protein: CASSLNSESSYGYTF
CDR3 DNA: TGTGCCAGCAGCTTAAATTCGGAGTCCTCCTATGGCTACACCTTC

clone size: few
V gene: TRBV6-5
J gene: TRBJ1-6
D gene: .
CDR3 protein: CASSYPDSPLHF
CDR3 DNA: TGTGCCAGCAGTTATCCCGATTCACCCCTCCACTTT

clone size: few
V gene: TRBV27
J gene: TRBJ2-3
D gene: TRBD2
CDR3 protein: CASSLFPSGGYTDTQYF
CDR3 DNA: TGTGCCAGCAGTTTATTCCCTAGCGGGGGCTACACAGATACGCAGTATTTT